The present entry profiles one TCR beta chain with its context. Judged by its sample share, this clonotype qualifies as medium-sized (0.01 to 0.1%). This clone's antigen is unknown. No quality values exist for individual bases; no much larger clone is one base distant. The sample is drawn from a study of prognosis after radiotherapy for stage I lung cancer (dated by TCRdb to about 2021). Background for the entire study: Between early 2018 and 2019, under 20 patients with stage I NSCLC were enrolled in Nanjing, China. A total of around 40 blood samples from roughly 20 patients were sequenced, with one sample obtained before and one obtained after SBRT for each patient. Distant metastases were developed by four of the 19 patients after SBRT, at a median of about seven months, whereas no significant progression was observed in the other 15 patients. The cohort comprised 13 men and about six women with a median age of nearly 75 years, ranging from roughly 50 to 84 years. Using image-guided IMRT or VMAT, SBRT was delivered in 3 to 5 fractions at a biologically effective dose of at least 100 Gy. No patient received concurrent therapy alongside SBRT. Some 13 patients had adenocarcinoma and seven had squamous cell carcinoma as the tumor histology. Around 13 of the patients were found to have newly diagnosed primary stage I lung tumors, and five were living with oligometastatic NSCLC after surgical resection of the primary tumor. All patients were regarded as medically inoperable, because of comorbidities in over 10 patients and refusal of surgery in several patients. Peripheral blood TCR beta repertoires were profiled in stage I NSCLC patients before and after stereotactic body radiotherapy, and the repertoires were related to distant failure. Results the study describes overall, beyond this receptor: Differences by metastasis status were reportedly seen in TRBV and TRBJ usage frequencies, involving two V genes at baseline and, after SBRT, roughly ten V genes and two J genes. The study was limited by the small cohort and short follow-up, and independent validation of the study findings is required. No adjustment for multiple comparisons was applied to any of the reported P values. No determination of tumor specificity was made for expanded TCR clones. Unique TCR clone counts fell after SBRT (median 10,088 before versus under 8,000 after; Wilcoxon paired P=0.011). Post-SBRT Shannon entropy and its change from baseline were lower in patients who developed distant metastases; baseline Shannon entropy was not associated with metastases.

All patients had node-negative disease on CT and PET/CT, and none had a history of other malignancies or prior chemotherapy or radiotherapy. Around 6 milliliters of peripheral venous blood were drawn into EDTA tubes at each of two time points. PBMCs were isolated by Ficoll-Paque Plus density-gradient centrifugation. Right after collection, samples were placed at -80 degrees C and kept there until analysis. The germline V gene specifies SGHAT as CDR1 and FQNNGV as CDR2. The CDR3 numbers 16 residues from cysteine through phenylalanine. Left in the record is the CDR3 DNA by itself, 48 bases read in frame from the first base. The germline V end is reduced by 5 bases and the J end by 7 bases; junction bases left unmatched: 10. The TCR beta CDR3 region was amplified from genomic DNA by two rounds of multiplex PCR. In the first PCR round, primers specific to each TRBV and TRBJ gene were used, and the primer sequences were filed in Chinese patent CN105087789A. The second PCR round used universal primers. The Roche High Pure PCR Template Preparation Kit was used to extract genomic DNA from frozen PBMCs. The libraries underwent paired-end sequencing with 151 bp reads on an Illumina HiSeq 3000. The published analysis was carried out like this. CutAdapt was used to discard raw reads that did not contain the multiplex PCR primer sequences. High-quality paired reads were merged into contigs with PEAR. TRB V, D and J gene segments were assigned to each contig with MiXCR by alignment to reference sequences. To remove sequencing errors, CDR3 sequences were clustered according to base quality and sequence similarity. Diversity was measured as Shannon entropy normalized by the natural log of productive TCR sequence number. Clonality was computed as one minus the ratio of Shannon entropy to the natural log of the number of unique clonotypes. The Youden index of ROC curves was used to select progression-free survival cut-offs for repertoire metrics, and analyses were performed in R 3.5.3. In TCRdb, the public reads were trimmed at Q25 with fastp and aligned with MiXCR, with productive beta chains retained. A single entry per CDR3 protein holds the most common genes and DNA from its merged rows. TCRdb's processing, not the study's, gives the V and J calls here. This sample lists more than 11,000 distinct CDR3 sequences; around half were detected once. 35% to 45% of the sample rests with the top ten.

The sequence derives from a donor at least 50 years old with non-small cell lung cancer. The sequencing used PBMCs, collected before or after stereotactic body radiation therapy (not recorded which). The sequence is built from TRBV11-2 and TRBJ2-2, with 10 bases matching TRBD2. The CDR3 region has the sequence CASSHDLAGVGGELFF. The nucleotides are TGTGCCAGCAGCCACGACCTAGCGGGGGTGGGCGGGGAGCTGTTTTTT.